The sample holds one count of the clone carrying this TCR beta chain. Its antigen is undetermined. This entry is derived from a study of shared clonotypes between healthy human individuals. Findings and caveats of the study: Only blood was sampled, and tissue TCR repertoires likely differ from blood ones.

The donors, all of them Caucasian adults, lived in Nashville, Tennessee. Memory CD4+ cells were the fraction left after CD45RA+ naive selection. Germline lookup yields CDR1 MNHEY and CDR2 SMNVEV (reference sequence). V was cut by 5 bases and J by 0 bases, with 17 bases left in between. This CDR3 spans 18 amino acids. Using 200 ng DNA, around 30,000 T cell genomes, the sorted-subset replicate PCRs were run. The protocol was immunoSEQ multiplex PCR, while the TCRdb copy is restricted to in-frame clones and leaves out a portion. This table has more than 400,000 clones, about 96% appearing once. This sequence joins TRBV27 and TRBJ2-6; D is unresolved. The source of this sequence is a woman aged 25 to 39 in good health. Sequencing was performed on naive CD4+ T cells sorted from blood. The subset was: CD45RA+ positively selected. The DNA for the CDR3 is TGTGCCAGCAGTAGAGCAGGAACTTCTAGCTCTGGGGCCAACGTCCTGACTTTC. Its translation is CASSRAGTSSSGANVLTF.